What follows is one T cell receptor beta chain and its context. Its antigen is not identified. Trimming took 6 bases from V and 10 from J, leaving 13 bases between them. The germline CDR1 and CDR2 sequences are MRHNA and SNTAGT. This CDR3 comprises 13 residues. This specimen comes from a study of post-analysis software for immune sequencing data. Every TCR beta cDNA library bore unique molecular identifiers. TCRdb fed the PCR reads into MiXCR, producing one record per CDR3 protein. The table lists about 800,000 distinct CDR3 sequences, 30% of them singletons. Broader study findings: Five TRBV segments were significantly more frequent in patients than in controls. TRBV5-6, TRBV5-1 and TRBV20-1 were among these segments.

The chain carries TRBV6-4 and TRBJ1-6; D is ambiguous. The origin of this receptor is a girl under 18 with multiple sclerosis. Specimen: blood. The DNA for the CDR3 is TGTGCCAGCAGGCCTGGAAAAGACTCACCCCTCCACTTT. This translates into CASRPGKDSPLHF.